Below, one T cell receptor beta chain is given with its context. This entry comes from a study of blood T cell repertoires in COVID-19. Study summary: Spain, Italy and the United States supplied samples that represented acute and convalescent COVID-19. PBMCs, B-cell-depleted T cells, or T cells provided the cDNA or gDNA that made up the material.

This CDR3 comprises 13 residues. Germline V lookup: CDR1 MGHRA, CDR2 YSYEKL. V dropped 6 bases and J dropped 3 bases, with 12 bases sitting between them. Under the authors' procedure: Amplifying reference gene primers gave estimates of nucleated cell counts. Data came from immunoSEQ multiplex PCR; TCRdb stores just in-frame clones and leaves some out. The D gene and trimming were derived from the DNA, and the V and J assignments and clone size from that table. This sample has 250,000 to 300,000 clones, with 65% to 90% found just once. The chain recombines TRBV4-1 with TRBJ2-7, with D possibly TRBD1 on 6 matching bases. The origin of this receptor is a man aged 45-60 years with active or convalescent COVID-19. The sequencing sample was made of peripheral blood. CDR3 DNA sequence: TGCGCCAGCAGTCCCTTACAGGGCTACGAGCAGTACTTC. Amino acids: CASSPLQGYEQYF.